A single sample gave rise to the 9 T cell receptor beta chains below, sequenced in a study of identical twins' blood T cells. TCRdb re-called the 5' RACE reads through MiXCR, storing one row per CDR3 protein. The table has 350,000 to 400,000 distinct CDR3 sequences, over 25% seen once. Sequences were obtained from PBMCs. The receptors were gathered from a woman aged 18 to 55 in good health.

This clonotype was seen a few times. This sequence joins TRBV20-1 and TRBJ2-2; the match to TRBD2 covers 7 bases. The CDR3 covers 16 residues. The germline CDR1 and CDR2 sequences are DFQATT and SNEGSKA (reference sequence). V trimming: 1 base; J trimming: 4 bases; junction bases outside the gene matches: 9. CDR3 sequence: CSARAHTGGGTGELFF. DNA for the CDR3: TGCAGTGCTAGAGCTCATACGGGAGGAGGCACCGGGGAGCTGTTTTTT.

The chain combines TRBV19 with TRBJ2-1, with 7 bases lining up with TRBD2. CDR3 size: 15 residues. Germline CDR1 and CDR2: LNHDA and SQIVND (reference sequence). With V trimmed by 3 bases and J by 7 bases, 9 bases remained unmatched. The CDR3: CASSMRDFSGNEQFF. The CDR3 DNA is TGTGCCAGTAGTATGAGGGACTTTAGCGGGAATGAGCAGTTCTTC.

This clonotype appeared a few times. The chain is built from TRBV7-6 and TRBJ1-1; 7 bases are a match to TRBD1. The CDR3 is made up of 14 amino acids. V was pared by 5 bases and J by 2 bases, with 5 bases of the junction left unmatched. Germline values: CDR1 SGHVS, CDR2 FNYEAQ. Written as DNA, the CDR3 is TGTGCCAGCAGCGTAAGACAGGGAAACACTGAAGCTTTCTTT. Translated, it gives CASSVRQGNTEAFF.

The rearrangement links TRBV6-1 to TRBJ1-5, with 8 bases matching TRBD1. Germline lookup yields CDR1 MNHNS and CDR2 SASEGT. There are 14 residues in the CDR3. V lost 7 bases to trimming and J lost 9 bases; unmatched junction nucleotides: 11. The CDR3 protein is CASTQDRGLRPQHF. The CDR3 DNA follows: TGTGCCAGCACCCAAGACAGGGGACTACGGCCCCAGCATTTT.

Comments on this clonotype: This may arise from a read error, as a much more abundant clone is one base away. The chain links TRBV7-2 to TRBJ1-1; a weak D match, TRBD1 (5 bases). The CDR3 contains 15 residues. The germline V gene has CDR1 SGHTA and CDR2 FQGNSA. Trimming took 2 bases from V and 5 from J, leaving 15 bases between them. CDR3 bases: TGTGCCAGCAGCTTAATCGGACGGGGGGGAACTGAAGCTTTCTTT. This translates into CASSLIGRGGTEAFF.

For this clonotype: Because it lacks the conserved phenylalanine or tryptophan at the end, this CDR3 is likely a read error. The chain joins TRBV4-3 to TRBJ2-1, with D uncertain. The CDR3 loop spans 18 amino acids. Germline loops: CDR1 LGHNA, CDR2 YSLEER. The CDR3: CASSQDLTDRSSYNEQFC. DNA of the CDR3: TGCGCCAGTAGCCAAGATCTCACCGATAGGAGCTCCTACAATGAGCAGTTCTGC.

This clonotype was found a few times. This sequence joins TRBV7-9 and TRBJ1-5; no firm D call. V dropped 6 bases and J dropped 1 base, with 7 bases sitting between them. CDR1 and CDR2 from the germline V gene are SEHNR and FQNEAQ (reference sequence). CDR3 size: 13 residues. The CDR3: CASSKMSNQPQHF. CDR3 nucleotides: TGTGCCAGCAGTAAGATGAGCAATCAGCCCCAGCATTTT.

The chain is built from TRBV11-2 and TRBJ1-4; tentative D call: TRBD1 (5 bases). V was clipped by 4 bases and J by 5 bases, with 14 bases between them. Germline V gene sequence: CDR1 SGHAT, CDR2 FQNNGV. The CDR3 is made up of 15 amino acids. The CDR3 loop reads CASSSAGTLNEKLFF. Written as DNA, the CDR3 is TGTGCCAGCAGCTCCGCCGGGACCCTCAATGAAAAACTGTTTTTT.

This clonotype occurred many times. The chain carries TRBV5-1 and TRBJ1-1; possible D gene TRBD1, 5 bases. The CDR3 spans 15 residues. The germline V gene has CDR1 SGHRS and CDR2 YFSETQ. Between the trimmed V and J ends, which lost 4 bases and 1 base, there was a span of 14 bases. CDR3 bases: TGCGCCAGCAGCCCGGCGGGGGGACCGAACACTGAAGCTTTCTTT. Residues: CASSPAGGPNTEAFF.